A few counts support the clone carrying this TCR beta chain. The antigen is not known. This sample is drawn from a study of blood T cells in healthy people across ages. Study-wide points: Long-lived donors had more naive CD4+ cells and higher diversity than aged donors.

The second PCR ran about 6 to 11 cycles with a sample-barcoded 5' primer and J-beta primers. All samples yielded 2.5 million or more CDR3-containing paired-end reads. One entry per CDR3 protein results from TCRdb running MiXCR on the 5' RACE reads. The data contain roughly 570,000 distinct CDR3 sequences, roughly 28% of them singletons. Healthy Caucasian individuals from Russia aged about 6 to 90 served as donors. Investigators took 9.5 to 10 milliliters of peripheral blood from every donor. Trimming shortened V by 4 bases and J by 5 bases, and 18 bases separated the two germline ends. The germline V gene has CDR1 SGDLS and CDR2 YYNGEE. This CDR3 is 15 amino acids long.

This sequence joins TRBV9 and TRBJ1-2; D call uncertain. Material: blood. This receptor was obtained from a woman in her seventies in good health. The CDR3 bases are TGTGCCAGCAGCCCGTCCCGACATGGACTATATGGCTACACCTTC. It codes for CASSPSRHGLYGYTF.